The T cell receptor (beta chain) under discussion was sequenced for a study of OX40 agonist ivuxolimab in advanced cancers. Looking at the study overall: The costimulatory receptor OX40 (CD134) was targeted by ivuxolimab, a fully human IgG2 agonistic monoclonal antibody. Intravenous ivuxolimab was administered to patients every 2 weeks at six dose levels: 0.01, 0.1, 0.3, 1.5, 3 and 10 mg/kg. Of the 50 to 55 dose-escalation patients, hepatocellular carcinoma was present in around 20, melanoma in roughly 15, renal cell carcinoma in 9 and head and neck cancer in 9. In the dose-escalation cohort, over 65% of patients were male, and the mean age was approximately 60 years, with a range of about 23 to 90. Patients were allowed to have had prior anti-PD-1, anti-PD-L1 or anti-CTLA-4 therapy, and approximately 41% of the dose-escalation patients had previously received checkpoint inhibitors. Partial responses occurred in three dose-escalation patients: two with cutaneous melanoma and one with hepatocellular carcinoma. Peripheral TCRbeta sequencing aimed to test whether ivuxolimab altered TCR sequence diversity and caused clonal T-cell expansion. The paper describes the monotherapy dose-escalation part (N ≈ 50 patients) of the phase I trial of ivuxolimab.

From the cysteine up to the phenylalanine, the CDR3 has a length of 14 residues. CDR3 DNA only is kept here, 42 bases in frame from base 1. V sheds 8 bases and J sheds 3 bases, leaving 16 bases between their ends. CDR1 and CDR2 are drawn from the germline V gene: MNHEY, SVGAGI. Here is what the overall study found, with its caveats: In the 0.1-3.0 mg/kg groups, partial responders were among the patients with the lowest normalized peripheral clonal expansion, particularly in CD8+ T cells. Low levels of normalized T-cell clonal expansion were also seen in some nonresponding patients. At doses of 0.1 to 3.0 mg/kg, clonal expansion of both CD4+ and CD8+ T cells in blood was seen between baseline and week 6. Which antigens the clonally expanded peripheral T cells were specific for was not determined. After ivuxolimab, expanded clones were on average more numerous among CD8+ T cells than among CD4+ T cells.

To note about this clone: Its specific antigen is unknown. Qualities for individual bases were not recorded, and no much larger clone is one base off.

Patients with a history of autoimmune disease or receiving systemic immunosuppression were excluded from the trial. Peripheral blood for TCR sequencing was drawn from every dose cohort at baseline, at cycle 4 day 1 and at cycle 7 day 1. Samples were obtained from an open-label, multicenter, first-in-human phase I dose-escalation trial of ivuxolimab. Adults with locally advanced or metastatic head and neck squamous cell, hepatocellular, melanoma or renal cell carcinoma were enrolled in the trial. Before TCR sequencing, CD4+ and CD8+ T cells were separately sorted from peripheral blood. For sequencing of the TCRbeta CDR3 region, genomic DNA was extracted from the sorted cells. The immunoSEQ Assay was used for sequencing of TCRbeta CDR3 regions. As stored in TCRdb, this immuneACCESS dataset retains in-frame rearrangements with V and J assigned. A fraction of the clones does not appear; measured against another copy, unresolved V genes explain less than half of the discrepancy, and the remainder lacks a known reason. The sample has approximately 29,000 clones on record, roughly 84% of them singletons. Roughly a sixth of the sample is held by the ten biggest clonotypes.

The TCR was taken from an adult with an advanced solid tumor such as melanoma, head and neck, liver or kidney cancer. The specimen was CD4+ or CD8+ T cells sorted from blood, collected in a trial of the OX40 agonist ivuxolimab. The sequence is built from TRBV6-5 and TRBJ2-5; the D gene is perhaps TRBD2, on 5 matching bases. The CDR3 sequence is CASAPFSEEETQYF. In nucleotides, the sequence is TGTGCCAGCGCACCCTTTAGCGAGGAAGAGACCCAGTACTTC.